A selection of T cell receptor beta chains follows, all from one sample in a study of naive and memory T cell subsets. TCRdb re-analysed the UMI-ligation and nested PCR reads in MiXCR, keeping a single row per CDR3 protein. The repertoire includes roughly 83,000 distinct CDR3 sequences, over 9% of them detected once, and approximately 0.14% sits in the top ten. The sequenced sample consisted of naive CD4+ T cells from blood. All receptors come from a human donor in good health. Each CDR3 is given with its conserved first and last residue. D genes are given only for firm matches. Size is stated for part of the rows, as once, few or many counts, or as a class when the clone is expanded.

v_call,cdr3_length,j_call,clone_size,d_call,cdr3_aa,cdr3_nt
TRBV6-6,12,TRBJ2-7,few,.,CASSYKDYEQYF,TGTGCCAGCAGTTATAAAGACTACGAGCAGTACTTC
TRBV6-5,15,TRBJ2-1,.,TRBD2,CASSFGGLADNEQFF,TGTGCCAGCAGTTTCGGGGGACTAGCGGACAATGAGCAGTTCTTC
TRBV28,14,TRBJ1-5,few,TRBD1,CASRTGVSNQPQHF,TGTGCCAGCAGGACAGGGGTAAGCAATCAGCCCCAGCATTTT
TRBV19,16,TRBJ2-1,.,TRBD2,CASISHTSGTYNEQFF,TGTGCCAGTATTTCACACACTAGCGGCACCTACAATGAGCAGTTCTTC
TRBV28,14,TRBJ2-2,few,.,CASSFGARHSELFF,TGTGCCAGCAGTTTTGGGGCACGGCACTCAGAGCTGTTTTTT
TRBV2,16,TRBJ2-7,few,.,CASSLHGQRSSYEQYF,TGTGCCAGCAGTCTCCACGGACAGAGGAGCTCCTACGAGCAGTACTTC
TRBV4-3,15,TRBJ2-7,.,TRBD2,CASSQENLAGYEQYF,TGCGCCAGCAGCCAAGAGAATCTAGCGGGCTACGAGCAGTACTTC
TRBV20-1,12,TRBJ1-1,.,.,CSAGRQNTEAFF,TGCAGTGCTGGCCGACAGAACACTGAAGCTTTCTTT
TRBV29-1,16,TRBJ2-5,.,TRBD1,CSVPTGTGSYQETQYF,TGCAGCGTTCCGACCGGGACAGGGTCGTACCAAGAGACCCAGTACTTC
TRBV10-3,13,TRBJ2-7,.,TRBD1,CAISPGQENEQYF,TGTGCCATCAGCCCGGGACAGGAGAACGAGCAGTACTTC
TRBV5-1,15,TRBJ1-2,few,.,CASSQDGLYGDGYTF,TGCGCCAGCAGCCAAGACGGTCTTTATGGGGATGGCTACACCTTC
TRBV29-1,11,TRBJ2-3,.,.,CSVAPGDTQYF,TGCAGCGTTGCCCCCGGAGATACGCAGTATTTT
TRBV3-1,15,TRBJ2-5,many,TRBD2,CASSPHGLATETQYF,TGTGCCAGCAGCCCCCATGGACTAGCAACAGAGACCCAGTACTTC
TRBV19,14,TRBJ1-2,.,TRBD1,CASRDQGGTGGYTF,TGTGCCAGTAGAGACCAGGGGGGTACCGGCGGCTACACCTTC
TRBV2,13,TRBJ2-7,few,.,CASTRTVTYEQYF,TGTGCCAGCACCAGGACAGTGACCTACGAGCAGTACTTC
TRBV3-1,12,TRBJ2-5,.,TRBD2,CASSQLAGRSCF,TGTGCCAGCAGCCAACTAGCGGGCCGATCCTGCTTC
TRBV20-1,12,TRBJ2-3,many,TRBD1,CSATGTVFTQYF,TGCAGTGCTACAGGGACAGTTTTTACGCAGTATTTT
TRBV5-1,18,TRBJ2-1,many,TRBD2,CASSLEPPAVNSLAGLNF,TGCGCCAGCAGCTTGGAACCTCCAGCAGTTAATTCACTAGCGGGGTTAAACTTC
TRBV6-2/TRBV6-3,12,TRBJ2-5,many,.,CASRPTEWTQYF,TGTGCCAGCAGGCCGACGGAGTGGACCCAGTACTTC
TRBV4-2,17,TRBJ2-7,.,TRBD2,CASSQGTGGDPSYEQYF,TGTGCCAGCAGCCAAGGTACGGGAGGGGATCCCTCCTACGAGCAGTACTTC
TRBV27,15,TRBJ1-3,few,.,CASSYRLGPGNTIYF,TGTGCCAGCAGCTACCGGTTAGGGCCCGGAAACACCATATATTTT
TRBV18,15,TRBJ1-6,.,.,CASSPVGGGNSPLHF,TGTGCCAGCTCACCCGTGGGGGGCGGCAATTCACCCCTCCACTTT